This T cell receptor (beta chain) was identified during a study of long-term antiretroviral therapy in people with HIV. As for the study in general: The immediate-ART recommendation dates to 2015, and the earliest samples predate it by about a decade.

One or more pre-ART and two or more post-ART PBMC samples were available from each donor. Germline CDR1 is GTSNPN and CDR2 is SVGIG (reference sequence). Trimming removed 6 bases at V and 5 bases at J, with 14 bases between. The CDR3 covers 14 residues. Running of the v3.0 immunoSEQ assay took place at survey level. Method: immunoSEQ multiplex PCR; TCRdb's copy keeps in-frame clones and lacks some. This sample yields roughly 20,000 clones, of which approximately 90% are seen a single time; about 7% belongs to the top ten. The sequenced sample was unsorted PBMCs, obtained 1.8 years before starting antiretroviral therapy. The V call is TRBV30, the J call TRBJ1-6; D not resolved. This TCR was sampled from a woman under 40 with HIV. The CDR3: CACQETRNNSPLHF. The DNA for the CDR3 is TGTGCCTGCCAAGAGACGAGGAATAATTCACCCCTCCACTTT.